This TCR beta chain was profiled in a study of cytomegalovirus exposure and HLA in healthy donors. Overall study results and limits: The study flagged some 170 TCR beta chains as cytomegalovirus-associated.

As regards this clone: Its antigen is undetermined.

The table came from immunoSEQ multiplex PCR; TCRdb's copy has only in-frame clones and leaves some out. The sample lists tens of thousands of clones; about 90% were seen once. This clonotype originated in a woman under 30 in good health and CMV-seropositive. Sequencing was done on a sample of PBMCs.

The CDR3 bases are TGTGCCACACAGGGACAGGGGAGGGCAGATACGCAGTATTTT. It translates to CATQGQGRADTQYF. The chain is built from TRBV19 and TRBJ2-3, with 10 bases that match TRBD1. With V trimmed by 10 bases and J by 4 bases, 8 bases remained unmatched. The germline V gene has CDR1 LNHDA and CDR2 SQIVND (reference sequence). The CDR3 length is 14 residues.